The TCR beta chain described here comes from a study of blood T cell repertoires in COVID-19. Study-level information: Samples came from the United States, Italy and Spain, spanning acute and convalescent COVID-19. Sample material is recorded as cDNA or gDNA derived from T cells, B-cell-depleted T cells, or PBMCs.

The CDR3 length is 15 residues. Germline V CDR1 and CDR2: SGHDT, YYEEEE. V lost 4 bases to trimming and J lost 0 bases, with 13 bases between them. Methods used by the authors: Using reference gene primer amplification, nucleated cell counts were estimated. Produced via immunoSEQ multiplex PCR; TCRdb's table is partial and in-frame only. V and J calls and clone size follow that table, whereas D and trimming were derived from the DNA. The sample contains 250,000 to 350,000 clones, approximately 84% of which appear only once. Material: peripheral blood. The TCR comes from a human donor with COVID-19, enrolled during active disease. The donor label of this sample is uncertain. The rearrangement joins TRBV5-6 to TRBJ1-2; D ambiguous. CDR3 amino acids: CASSPSPLANYGYTF. For the CDR3, the DNA is TGTGCCAGCAGCCCCTCACCCTTAGCTAACTATGGCTACACCTTC.